This TCR beta chain was sequenced in a study of T cells in Graves' hyperthyroidism and ophthalmopathy. The CDR3 is 18 amino acids. The ends were cut back, 5 bases at V and 0 bases at J, with 17 bases in the middle. CDR1 and CDR2 (germline): SEHNR, FQNEAQ (reference sequence). In patients aged 18 to 65, hyperthyroidism was newly diagnosed, with duration under 2 months. The PBMCs were sourced from fresh peripheral blood (less than 11 ml). Amplified TCR beta CDR3 regions came from RNA transcripts. First-round RT-PCR targeting the TCR CDR3 was performed with the HTBI primer set. Using its own MiXCR run on the multiplex PCR reads, TCRdb lists one record per CDR3 protein. The data show a few hundred thousand distinct CDR3 sequences, about a sixth seen once. Whole-study findings and limits: Blood also showed most of the thyroid clonotypes that were expanded above 0.001. In validation, the model predicted ophthalmopathy. These predictions came a median approximately 6.5 months before onset.

This clonotype was seen once. Its cognate antigen is unknown. This TCR was sampled from a woman younger than 30 with Graves' hyperthyroidism. The source material was blood. This chain links TRBV7-9 with TRBJ1-6; D gene uncertain. In nucleotides, the CDR3 is TGTGCCAGCAGCCCATCACCGGACGGATCCTCCTATAATTCACCCCTCCACTTT. Translated: CASSPSPDGSSYNSPLHF.